The following is a TCR beta chain sequence with its context. Its antigen is unidentified. The data are from a study of T cells in localized non-small cell lung cancer. Study results and limitations: A median approximately 61 of the top 100 tumor clones appeared in adjacent lung. Prolonged overall survival went with higher T cell density in the blood. It was uninvolved adjacent lung that showed the highest T cell clonality, exceeding tumor. Owing to sequencing of a solitary tumor region, heterogeneity cannot be discounted.

Looked up from germline, CDR1 is SGHRS and CDR2 is YFSETQ. CDR3 size: 15 residues. V lost 3 bases, J lost 0 bases, and 12 bases lay in between. Clones were read by immunoSEQ multiplex PCR, and TCRdb kept only the in-frame ones, dropping some. Among 2,000 to 3,000 clones listed, less than 35% were seen once. The clonotype originates from a man aged 18 to 49 with stage I lung adenocarcinoma. The V gene is TRBV5-1, the J gene TRBJ1-1, with D perhaps TRBD1 (6 bases). The sample here was lung tumor tissue, taken before any cancer treatment. The CDR3 region has the DNA TGCGCCAGCAGCTCCGTACAGGGCTTGAACACTGAAGCTTTCTTT. This encodes CASSSVQGLNTEAFF.